The clone carrying this TCR beta chain was observed a single time. The assay was immunoSEQ multiplex PCR, and TCRdb's table has in-frame clones only and misses some. The sample contains a few hundred thousand clones, about nine tenths of which appear only once. The germline V and J ends were trimmed by 4 bases and 6 bases, with 20 bases remaining between them. The CDR3 runs 15 residues. Germline CDR1 and CDR2: SGDLS and YYNGEE. The data were obtained in a study of blood T cell repertoires in COVID-19. V is TRBV9 and J is TRBJ2-7; maybe TRBD1 (6 bases). Material: PBMCs or T cells enriched from blood (not recorded which). The sequence derives from a man aged 25 to 40 in a cohort exposed to, infected with or recovered from COVID-19 (not recorded which). The CDR3 spells CASSPRTALVGEQYF. The CDR3 DNA reads as TGTGCCAGCAGCCCCCGGACAGCCCTAGTAGGCGAGCAGTACTTC.